Below, one T cell receptor (beta chain) is given with its context. Its antigen remains unknown. The sample is drawn from a study of early T cells in non-severe SARS-CoV-2 infection. Study-wide background: Unsorted whole blood bulk RNA was sequenced, with unpaired chains.

The V gene lost 3 bases and the J gene lost 0 bases, with 17 bases spanning the gap. The CDR3 is 16 amino acids. From germline, CDR1 is GTSNPN and CDR2 SVGIG (reference sequence). Overall study results and limits: Database matching using VDJdb favored anti-spike CD8 responses, with private and CD4 specificities left missing.

Molecules of cDNA were individually given unique molecular identifiers that were attached to them. MiXCR was run by TCRdb on the 5' RACE reads, yielding one entry per CDR3 protein. This repertoire shows some 50,000 distinct CDR3 sequences, 10% found once; its top ten account for approximately 4.1%. The receptor was derived from an adult who was a healthcare worker with PCR-confirmed SARS-CoV-2 infection or an uninfected control (not recorded which). The chain employs TRBV30 and TRBJ1-1; D not certain. The source material was whole blood. This chain's CDR3 is CAWSPGSIPLNTEAFF. DNA of the CDR3: TGTGCCTGGAGCCCCGGCAGCATACCATTGAACACTGAAGCTTTCTTT.